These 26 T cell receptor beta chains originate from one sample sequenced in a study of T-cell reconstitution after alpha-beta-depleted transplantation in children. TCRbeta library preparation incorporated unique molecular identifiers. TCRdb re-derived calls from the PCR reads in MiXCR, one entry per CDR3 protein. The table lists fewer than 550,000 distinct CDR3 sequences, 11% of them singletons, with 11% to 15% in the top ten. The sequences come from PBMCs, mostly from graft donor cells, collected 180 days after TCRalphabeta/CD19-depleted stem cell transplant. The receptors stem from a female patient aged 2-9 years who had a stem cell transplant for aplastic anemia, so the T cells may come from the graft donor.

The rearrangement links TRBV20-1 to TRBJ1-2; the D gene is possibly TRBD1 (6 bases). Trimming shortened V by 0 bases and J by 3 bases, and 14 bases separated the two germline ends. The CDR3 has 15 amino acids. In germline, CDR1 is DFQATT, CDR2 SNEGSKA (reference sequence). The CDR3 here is CSARDNGSGDYGYTF. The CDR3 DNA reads TGCAGTGCTAGAGATAACGGATCAGGGGACTATGGCTACACCTTC.

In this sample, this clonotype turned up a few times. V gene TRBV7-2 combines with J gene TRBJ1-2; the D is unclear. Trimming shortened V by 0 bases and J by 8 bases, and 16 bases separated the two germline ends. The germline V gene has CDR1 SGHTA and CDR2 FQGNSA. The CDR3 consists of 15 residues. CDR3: CASSLAADFFRGYTF. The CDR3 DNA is TGTGCCAGCAGCTTAGCGGCAGATTTTTTTCGGGGCTACACCTTC.

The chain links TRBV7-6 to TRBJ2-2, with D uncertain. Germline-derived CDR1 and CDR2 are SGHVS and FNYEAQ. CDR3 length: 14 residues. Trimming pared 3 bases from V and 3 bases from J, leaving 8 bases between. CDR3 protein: CASSLRIDTGELFF. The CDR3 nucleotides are TGTGCCAGCAGCTTGCGCATAGACACCGGGGAGCTGTTTTTT.

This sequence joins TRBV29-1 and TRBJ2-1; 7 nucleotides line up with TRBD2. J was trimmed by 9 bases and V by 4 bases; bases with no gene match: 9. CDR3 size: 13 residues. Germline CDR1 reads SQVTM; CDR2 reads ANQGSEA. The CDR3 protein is CSVVSVKRGEQFF. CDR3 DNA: TGCAGCGTTGTATCTGTGAAGCGGGGTGAGCAGTTCTTC.

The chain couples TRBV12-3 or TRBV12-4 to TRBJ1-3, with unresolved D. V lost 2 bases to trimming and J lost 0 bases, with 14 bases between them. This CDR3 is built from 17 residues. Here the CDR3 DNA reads TGTGCCAGCAGTTTAATCTACTCATGGGCCTCTGGAAACACCATATATTTT. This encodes CASSLIYSWASGNTIYF.

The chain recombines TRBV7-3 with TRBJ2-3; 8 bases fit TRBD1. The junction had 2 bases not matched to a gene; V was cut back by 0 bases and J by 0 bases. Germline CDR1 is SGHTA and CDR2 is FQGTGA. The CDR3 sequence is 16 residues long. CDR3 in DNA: TGTGCCAGCAGCTTAACGCGGACAGGGAGCACAGATACGCAGTATTTT. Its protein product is CASSLTRTGSTDTQYF.

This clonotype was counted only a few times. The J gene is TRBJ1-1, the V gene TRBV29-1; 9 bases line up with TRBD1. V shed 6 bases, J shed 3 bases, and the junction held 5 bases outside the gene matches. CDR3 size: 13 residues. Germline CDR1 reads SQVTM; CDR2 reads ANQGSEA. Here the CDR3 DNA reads TGCAGCGTCGGGACAGGGAGGGACACTGAAGCTTTCTTT. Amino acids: CSVGTGRDTEAFF.

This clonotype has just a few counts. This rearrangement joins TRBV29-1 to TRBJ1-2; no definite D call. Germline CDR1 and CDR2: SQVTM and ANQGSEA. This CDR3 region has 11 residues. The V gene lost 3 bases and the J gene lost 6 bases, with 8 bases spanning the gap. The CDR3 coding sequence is TGCAGCGTTGATCGGGGAGATGGCTACACCTTC. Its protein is CSVDRGDGYTF.

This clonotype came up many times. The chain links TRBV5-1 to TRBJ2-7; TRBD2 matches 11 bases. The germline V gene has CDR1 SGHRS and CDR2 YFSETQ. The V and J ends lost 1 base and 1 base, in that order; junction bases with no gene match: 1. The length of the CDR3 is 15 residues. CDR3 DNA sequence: TGCGCCAGCAGCTTGACTAGCGGGAGTTCCTACGAGCAGTACTTC. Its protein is CASSLTSGSSYEQYF.

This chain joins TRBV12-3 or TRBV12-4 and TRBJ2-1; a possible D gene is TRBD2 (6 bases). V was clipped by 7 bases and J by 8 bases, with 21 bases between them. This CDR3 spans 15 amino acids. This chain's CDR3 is CASMLRGLAYDEQFF. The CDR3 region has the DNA TGTGCCAGCATGTTACGAGGGCTAGCGTATGATGAGCAGTTCTTC.

DNA of the CDR3: TGTGCCAGCAGCTTAAGAACAGACACCGTTGCAAGGAAGCAGTTCTTC. It translates to CASSLRTDTVARKQFF. The chain employs TRBV11-3 and TRBJ2-1; D not certain. There are 16 residues in the CDR3. Germline-derived CDR1 and CDR2 are SGHNT and YENEEA. Trimming took off 2 bases at V and 11 bases at J, with 22 bases between the two ends.

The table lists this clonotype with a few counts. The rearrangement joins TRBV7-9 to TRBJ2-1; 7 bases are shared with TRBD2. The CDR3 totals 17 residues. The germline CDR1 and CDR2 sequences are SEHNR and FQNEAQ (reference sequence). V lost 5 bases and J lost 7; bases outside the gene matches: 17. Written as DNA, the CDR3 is TGTGCCAGCAGCCCGGCCCCGGGACTAACGATAAGGAATGAGCAGTTCTTC. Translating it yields CASSPAPGLTIRNEQFF.

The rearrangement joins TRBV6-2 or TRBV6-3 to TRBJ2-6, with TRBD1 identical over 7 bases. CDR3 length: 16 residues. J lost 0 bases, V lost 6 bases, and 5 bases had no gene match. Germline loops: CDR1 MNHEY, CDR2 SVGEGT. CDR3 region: CASSGTADSGANVLTF. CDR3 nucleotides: TGTGCCAGCAGCGGGACAGCTGACTCTGGGGCCAACGTCCTGACTTTC.

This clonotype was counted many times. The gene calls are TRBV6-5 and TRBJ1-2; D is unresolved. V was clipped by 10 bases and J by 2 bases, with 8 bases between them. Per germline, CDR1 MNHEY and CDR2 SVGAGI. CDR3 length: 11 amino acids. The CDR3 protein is CATAQNYGYTF. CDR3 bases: TGTGCCACAGCGCAGAACTATGGCTACACCTTC.

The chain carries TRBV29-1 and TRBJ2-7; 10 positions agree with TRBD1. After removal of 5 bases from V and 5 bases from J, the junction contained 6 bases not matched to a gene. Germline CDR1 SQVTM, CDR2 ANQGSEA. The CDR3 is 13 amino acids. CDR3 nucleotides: TGCAGCGTTCCCGGGACAGGGGTACACGAGCAGTACTTC. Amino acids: CSVPGTGVHEQYF.

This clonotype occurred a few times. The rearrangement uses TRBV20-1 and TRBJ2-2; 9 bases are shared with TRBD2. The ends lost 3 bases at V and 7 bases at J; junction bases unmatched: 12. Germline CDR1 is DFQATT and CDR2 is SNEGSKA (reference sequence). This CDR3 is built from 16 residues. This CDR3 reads CSASGRASGNVGELFF. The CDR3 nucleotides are TGCAGTGCTAGTGGGAGGGCTAGCGGGAATGTCGGGGAGCTGTTTTTT.

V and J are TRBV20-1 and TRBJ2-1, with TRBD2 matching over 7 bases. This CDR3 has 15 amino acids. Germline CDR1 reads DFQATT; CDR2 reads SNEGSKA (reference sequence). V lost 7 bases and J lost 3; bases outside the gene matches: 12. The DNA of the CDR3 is TGCAGTGGGCGCTCTTTTGGACTAGACTACAATGAGCAGTTCTTC. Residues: CSGRSFGLDYNEQFF.

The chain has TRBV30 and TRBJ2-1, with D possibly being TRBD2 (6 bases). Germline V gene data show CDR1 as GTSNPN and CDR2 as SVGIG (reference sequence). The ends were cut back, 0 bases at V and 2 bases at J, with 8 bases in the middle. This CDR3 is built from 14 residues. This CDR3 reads CAWSVGRAYNEQFF. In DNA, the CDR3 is TGTGCCTGGAGTGTCGGGAGAGCCTACAATGAGCAGTTCTTC.

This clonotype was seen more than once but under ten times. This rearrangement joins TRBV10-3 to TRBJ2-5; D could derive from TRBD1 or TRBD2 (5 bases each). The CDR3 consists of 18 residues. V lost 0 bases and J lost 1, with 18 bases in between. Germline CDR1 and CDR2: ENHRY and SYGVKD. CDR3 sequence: CAISESMGTAPFQETQYF. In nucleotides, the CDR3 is TGTGCCATCAGTGAGTCGATGGGGACCGCCCCTTTCCAAGAGACCCAGTACTTC.

The CDR3 region is CATQSSYNEQFF. Written as DNA, the CDR3 is TGTGCCACCCAGAGCTCCTACAATGAGCAGTTCTTC. The genes are TRBV28 and TRBJ2-1; no definite D call. CDR1 and CDR2 (germline): MDHEN, SYDVKM. The CDR3 sequence is 12 residues long. Trimming took off 10 bases at V and 0 bases at J, with 7 bases between the two ends.

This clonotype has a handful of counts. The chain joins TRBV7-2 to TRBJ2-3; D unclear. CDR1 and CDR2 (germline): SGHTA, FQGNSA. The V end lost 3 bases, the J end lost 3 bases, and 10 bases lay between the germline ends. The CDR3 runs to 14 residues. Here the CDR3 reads CASSFPTRTDTQYF. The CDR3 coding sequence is TGTGCCAGCAGCTTCCCAACGAGAACAGATACGCAGTATTTT.

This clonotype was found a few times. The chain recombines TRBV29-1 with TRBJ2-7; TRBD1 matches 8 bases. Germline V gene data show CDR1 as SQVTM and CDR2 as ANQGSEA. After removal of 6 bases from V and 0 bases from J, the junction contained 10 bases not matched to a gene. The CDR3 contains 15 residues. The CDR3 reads CSVAGQTGVSYEQYF. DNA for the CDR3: TGCAGCGTCGCGGGCCAGACAGGGGTCTCCTACGAGCAGTACTTC.

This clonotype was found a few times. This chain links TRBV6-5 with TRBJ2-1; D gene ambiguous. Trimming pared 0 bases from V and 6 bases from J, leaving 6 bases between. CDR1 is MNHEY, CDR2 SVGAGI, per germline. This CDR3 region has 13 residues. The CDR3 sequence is CASSYSYINEQFF. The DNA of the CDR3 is TGTGCCAGCAGTTACTCGTATATCAATGAGCAGTTCTTC.

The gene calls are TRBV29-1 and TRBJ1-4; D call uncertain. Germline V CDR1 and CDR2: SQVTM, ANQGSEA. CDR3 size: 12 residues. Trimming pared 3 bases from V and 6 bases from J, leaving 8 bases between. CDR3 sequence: CSVEGGDEKLFF. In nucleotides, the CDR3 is TGCAGCGTTGAGGGAGGAGATGAAAAACTGTTTTTT.

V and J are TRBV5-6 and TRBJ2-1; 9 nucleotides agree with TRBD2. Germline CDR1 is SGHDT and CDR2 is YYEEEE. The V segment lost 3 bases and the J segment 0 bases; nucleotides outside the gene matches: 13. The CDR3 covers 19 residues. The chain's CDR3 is CASSYLAGIPRSSYNEQFF. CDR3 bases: TGTGCCAGCAGCTACCTAGCGGGAATCCCCCGGAGCTCCTACAATGAGCAGTTCTTC.

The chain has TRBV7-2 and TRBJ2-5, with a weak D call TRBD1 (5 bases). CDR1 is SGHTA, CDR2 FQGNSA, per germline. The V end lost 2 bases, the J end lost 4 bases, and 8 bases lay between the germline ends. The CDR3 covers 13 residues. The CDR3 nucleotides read TGTGCCAGCAGCTTAACCCAGGGAGAGACCCAGTACTTC. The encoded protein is CASSLTQGETQYF.